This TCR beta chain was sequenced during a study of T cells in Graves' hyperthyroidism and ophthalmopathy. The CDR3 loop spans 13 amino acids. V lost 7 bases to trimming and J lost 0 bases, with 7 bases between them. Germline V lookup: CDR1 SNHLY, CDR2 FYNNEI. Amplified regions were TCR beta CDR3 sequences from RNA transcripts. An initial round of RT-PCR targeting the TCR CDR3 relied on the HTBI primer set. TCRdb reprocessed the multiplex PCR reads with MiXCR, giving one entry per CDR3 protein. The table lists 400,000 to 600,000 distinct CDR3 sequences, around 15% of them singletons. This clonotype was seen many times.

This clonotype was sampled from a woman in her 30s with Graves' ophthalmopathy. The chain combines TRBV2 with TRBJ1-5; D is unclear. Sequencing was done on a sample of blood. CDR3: CASKGFSNQPQHF. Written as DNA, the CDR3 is TGTGCCAGCAAGGGTTTTAGCAATCAGCCCCAGCATTTT. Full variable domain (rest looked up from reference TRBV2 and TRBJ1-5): EPEVTQTPSHQVTQMGQEVILRCVPISNHLYFYWYRQILGQKVEFLVSFYNNEISEKSEIFDDQFSVERPDGSNFTLKIRSTKLEDSAMYFCASKGFSNQPQHFGDGTRLSIL.